Given below is one T cell receptor beta chain in context. V gave up 4 bases and J gave up 2 bases; unmatched junction bases: 5. Looked up from germline, CDR1 is SGDLS and CDR2 is YYNGEE. There are 15 residues in the CDR3. These data originate in a study of blood T cell repertoires in COVID-19. Study at large: Sites in the United States, Italy and Spain provided acute and convalescent COVID-19 samples. PBMCs, B-cell-depleted T cells, or T cells provided the cDNA or gDNA that made up the material.

Measured with immunoSEQ multiplex PCR; TCRdb has only the in-frame clones, and not every one. Here the sample spans 390,000 or so clones, around 87% being singletons. V and J are TRBV9 and TRBJ2-1; 8 nucleotides line up with TRBD2. Material for sequencing was peripheral blood. The clonotype was recovered from a woman aged 25-40 years with COVID-19, enrolled during active disease. The CDR3 region has the DNA TGTGCCAGCAGCCCTCGGGAGGGAACCTACAATGAGCAGTTCTTC. This encodes CASSPREGTYNEQFF. The full variable domain, its missing parts supplied by reference TRBV9 and TRBJ2-1, is DSGVTQTPKHLITATGQRVTLRCSPRSGDLSVYWYQQSLDQGLQFLIQYYNGEERAKGNILERFSAQQFPDLHSELNLSSLELGDSALYFCASSPREGTYNEQFFGPGTRLTVL.